The sequence of this T cell receptor beta chain was determined in a study of blood T cells in healthy people across ages. Turning to the study itself: Roughly one uniquely barcoded beta molecule per two T cells was captured.

A J-beta primer mix and a sample-barcoded 5' primer were used in a second PCR of about 7 to 12 cycles. All samples yielded 2.5 million or more CDR3-containing paired-end reads. One entry per CDR3 protein results from TCRdb running MiXCR on the 5' RACE reads. The sample has hundreds of thousands of distinct CDR3 sequences; over 40% are singletons. The sample consisted of blood. The TCR originated in a woman older than 75 in good health.

The CDR3 loop reads CSATPRRSSYNEQFF. The DNA of the CDR3 is TGCAGTGCTACCCCTAGGAGGTCCTCCTACAATGAGCAGTTCTTC. The V call is TRBV20-1, the J call TRBJ2-1; D possibly corresponds to TRBD2 (5 bases). V lost 4 bases to trimming and J lost 0 bases, with 13 bases between them. The CDR3 is 15 amino acids. The germline V gene has CDR1 DFQATT and CDR2 SNEGSKA (reference sequence).